This T cell receptor beta chain appears in the sequencing data of a study of early T cells in non-severe SARS-CoV-2 infection. Study-level background: Chains were not paired, and sequencing was done on bulk RNA from unsorted whole blood. Study-wide results and limits: Lookups in VDJdb leaned toward anti-spike CD8 responses and missed private and CD4 specificities.

This CDR3 has 13 amino acids. Deletions cut 6 bases from V and 1 base from J, with 10 bases between. Germline CDR1 reads MDHEN; CDR2 reads SYDVKM. This clonotype showed up many times. Its target is not known. Researchers attached unique molecular identifiers to individual cDNA molecules. From the 5' RACE reads, TCRdb called clonotypes with MiXCR, one entry per CDR3 protein. The data contain fewer than 60,000 distinct CDR3 sequences, 12% of them singletons. The clonotype was recovered from an adult who was a healthcare worker with PCR-confirmed SARS-CoV-2 infection or an uninfected control (not recorded which). What was sequenced was whole blood. The rearrangement links TRBV28 to TRBJ2-7; D gene uncertain. The CDR3 sequence is CASRIPRSYEQYF. Here the CDR3 DNA reads TGTGCCAGCAGAATCCCGAGGTCCTACGAGCAGTACTTC.